The 32 T cell receptor beta chains listed next were all sequenced from one sample in a study of T cell repertoires in cytomegalovirus infection. Each CDR3 protein gets one entry after TCRdb re-called the reads with MiXCR. The data show a few hundred thousand distinct CDR3 sequences, 17% seen once. The sample was CD8+ T cells from PBMCs. These receptors were collected from a human donor in good health (CMV status not recorded). Some clones in this sample may be carry-over from other donors' samples.

This clonotype was observed at least ten times. The rearrangement uses TRBV5-1 and TRBJ2-1; D is possibly TRBD1 or TRBD2 (5 bases each). The CDR3 consists of 15 residues. Trimming took 2 bases from V and 4 from J, leaving 13 bases between them. Germline assignment: CDR1 SGHRS and CDR2 YFSETQ. The CDR3 nucleotides are TGCGCCAGCAGCTTCCGGGACGGTATTTACAATGAGCAGTTCTTC. Translating it yields CASSFRDGIYNEQFF.

This clonotype was counted at least ten times. The chain is built from TRBV7-8 and TRBJ1-1, with D possibly matching TRBD1 (6 bases). Germline values: CDR1 SGHVS, CDR2 FQNEAQ. This CDR3 region has 15 residues. V was pared by 1 base and J by 2 bases, with 11 bases between. The CDR3 loop is CASSLELDRNTEAFF. The CDR3 DNA reads as TGTGCCAGCAGCTTAGAATTGGACAGAAACACTGAAGCTTTCTTT.

The genes are TRBV20-1 and TRBJ2-7; TRBD2 matches 13 bases. The CDR3 sequence is 16 residues long. The germline gives CDR1 DFQATT, CDR2 SNEGSKA (reference sequence). V dropped 5 bases and J dropped 0; count of bases not matched to a gene: 7. CDR3 DNA sequence: TGCAGTGCTCCCCGGACTAGCGGGGGCAGCTCCTACGAGCAGTACTTC. Translating it yields CSAPRTSGGSSYEQYF.

The table lists this clonotype with many counts. V and J are TRBV14 and TRBJ1-4, with unresolved D. This CDR3 is 13 amino acids long. Germline lookup yields CDR1 SGHDN and CDR2 FVKESK. V lost 2 bases, J lost 8 bases, and 9 bases lay in between. The CDR3 nucleotides are TGTGCCAGCAGCCAATGGGTTGGAGAAAAACTGTTTTTT. Its protein product is CASSQWVGEKLFF.

This clonotype was counted between two and nine times. The chain employs TRBV2 and TRBJ2-3; D remains unclear. Deletions cut 4 bases from V and 7 bases from J, with 15 bases between. CDR3 length: 14 residues. Germline CDR1 and CDR2: SNHLY and FYNNEI. The CDR3, as DNA: TGTGCCAGCAGTGGAGACTTTCTCCTTAATACGCAGTATTTT. Its protein product is CASSGDFLLNTQYF.

This clonotype was detected only a few times. The gene calls are TRBV2 and TRBJ2-3, with TRBD1 matching over 9 bases. Trimming cost V 7 bases and J 5 bases; bases outside gene matches: 10. Germline V lookup: CDR1 SNHLY, CDR2 FYNNEI. The CDR3 is 15 amino acids. CDR3 sequence (DNA): TGTGCCAGCATCCCCAACAGGGGGCAGGGAGATACGCAGTATTTT. Translation: CASIPNRGQGDTQYF. Full variable domain (missing parts from reference TRBV2 and TRBJ2-3): EPEVTQTPSHQVTQMGQEVILRCVPISNHLYFYWYRQILGQKVEFLVSFYNNEISEKSEIFDDQFSVERPDGSNFTLKIRSTKLEDSAMYFCASIPNRGQGDTQYFGPGTRLTVL.

This clonotype was seen only a few times. This chain connects TRBV19 to TRBJ2-1; 8 positions agree with TRBD2. The J segment lost 9 bases and the V segment lost 6 bases, leaving 19 bases of the junction unmatched. The CDR3 consists of 17 residues. Looked up from germline, CDR1 is LNHDA and CDR2 is SQIVND (reference sequence). DNA of the CDR3: TGTGCCAGTAGCCCACCTGTTTCAGCGGGGGTTTTCGGTGAGCAGTTCTTC. Encoded protein: CASSPPVSAGVFGEQFF. Full variable domain (outside the CDR3, taken from reference TRBV19 and TRBJ2-1): DGGITQSPKYLFRKEGQNVTLSCEQNLNHDAMYWYRQDPGQGLRLIYYSQIVNDFQKGDIAEGYSVSREKKESFPLTVTSAQKNPTAFYLCASSPPVSAGVFGEQFFGPGTRLTVL.

V and J are TRBV27 and TRBJ1-4; no clear D gene. Germline values: CDR1 MNHEY, CDR2 SMNVEV (reference sequence). The V end was cut by 6 bases, the J end by 0 bases, with 8 bases between. There are 14 residues in the CDR3. Here the CDR3 reads CASRGQATNEKLFF. The CDR3 nucleotides are TGTGCCAGCAGGGGTCAGGCAACTAATGAAAAACTGTTTTTT.

The CDR3 is CASSGMTGGTYEQYF. The CDR3 nucleotides are TGTGCCAGCAGCGGGATGACAGGGGGAACCTACGAGCAGTACTTC. The rearrangement links TRBV7-6 to TRBJ2-7; TRBD1 matches 9 bases. The CDR3 consists of 15 residues. Germline V gene lookup returns CDR1 SGHVS and CDR2 FNYEAQ. The trim removed 5 bases at V and 2 bases at J, leaving 7 bases unmatched. Supplemented by reference TRBV7-6 and TRBJ2-7, the full variable domain reads GAGVSQSPRYKVTKRGQDVALRCDPISGHVSLYWYRQALGQGPEFLTYFNYEAQQDKSGLPNDRFSAERPEGSISTLTIQRTEQRDSAMYRCASSGMTGGTYEQYFGPGTRLTVT.

There are a few counts of this clonotype. The chain carries TRBV7-9 and TRBJ2-1; D possibly corresponds to TRBD2 (5 bases). Trimming left V 6 bases short and J 3 bases short, with 15 bases between. The CDR3 contains 15 residues. CDR1 and CDR2 (germline): SEHNR, FQNEAQ (reference sequence). CDR3 nucleotide sequence: TGTGCCAGCAGTCCCTCCGAGGGCCGCTACAATGAGCAGTTCTTC. It is translated as CASSPSEGRYNEQFF.

This clonotype was observed a few times. The rearrangement links TRBV7-9 to TRBJ1-6, with D hard to call. Germline V gene lookup returns CDR1 SEHNR and CDR2 FQNEAQ (reference sequence). Trimming removed 0 bases from V and 6 bases from J, with 12 bases in between. The CDR3 covers 16 residues. The CDR3 nucleotides read TGTGCCAGCAGCTTAGCAATGGGCCTATCTAATTCACCCCTCCACTTT. Protein sequence: CASSLAMGLSNSPLHF.

V and J are TRBV24-1 and TRBJ1-2; TRBD1 might be the D (6 bases). Germline V gives CDR1 KGHDR, CDR2 SFDVKD. The CDR3 consists of 15 residues. V lost 2 bases, J lost 8 bases, and 17 bases lay in between. CDR3 sequence reads: CATSDSDSSVVGYTF. DNA for the CDR3: TGTGCCACCAGTGATTCGGACAGCTCGGTGGTAGGCTACACCTTC.

There are many counts of this clonotype. The rearrangement joins TRBV7-9 to TRBJ1-2, with 7 bases that match TRBD1. CDR3 size: 14 residues. V gave up 4 bases and J gave up 4 bases; unmatched junction bases: 6. The germline CDR1 and CDR2 sequences are SEHNR and FQNEAQ (reference sequence). The CDR3 loop reads CASSSSGTVYGYTF. The CDR3 region has the DNA TGTGCCAGCAGCTCTTCCGGGACAGTCTATGGCTACACCTTC.

This CDR3 is CATSRDLAGLNTEAFF. The CDR3 DNA follows: TGTGCCACCAGCAGAGATCTAGCAGGGTTGAACACTGAAGCTTTCTTT. The chain recombines TRBV15 with TRBJ1-1, with a tentative D call TRBD1 (5 bases). Germline lookup yields CDR1 LNHNV and CDR2 YYDKDF (reference sequence). With 0 bases removed from V and 0 bases from J, the gap between germline ends came to 11 bases. The CDR3 totals 16 residues.

This clonotype was seen more than once but under ten times. The V call is TRBV29-1, the J call TRBJ2-7; D possibly matches TRBD1 or TRBD2 (5 bases each). V lost 0 bases and J 7 bases, leaving 10 bases between the germline ends. The CDR3 spans 12 residues. Germline V CDR1 and CDR2: SQVTM, ANQGSEA. CDR3 amino acids: CSVEDGTLEQYF. The CDR3 nucleotides read TGCAGCGTTGAAGATGGGACCTTGGAGCAGTACTTC.

Only a few counts were recorded for this clonotype. The CDR3 sequence: CASSQAPGSGGLNEQFF. CDR3 nucleotide sequence: TGTGCCAGCAGCCAAGCCCCGGGGAGCGGGGGGCTTAATGAGCAGTTCTTC. This chain uses TRBV4-2 with TRBJ2-1, with TRBD2 matching 9 bases. This CDR3 contains 17 residues. J was trimmed by 7 bases and V by 1 base; bases with no gene match: 11. Germline CDR1 and CDR2: LGHNA and YNFKEQ.

This clonotype came up a few times. The J gene is TRBJ1-1, the V gene TRBV14; D possibly corresponds to TRBD1 (6 bases). Germline values: CDR1 SGHDN, CDR2 FVKESK. The CDR3 consists of 13 residues. V was shortened by 4 bases and J by 7 bases, with 13 bases between the two germline ends. CDR3 loop: CASSLRGFGEAFF. CDR3 bases: TGTGCCAGCAGCCTCAGGGGTTTTGGTGAAGCTTTCTTT.

This chain joins TRBV29-1 and TRBJ2-7, with D possibly called TRBD1 or TRBD2 (5 bases each). Germline CDR1 reads SQVTM; CDR2 reads ANQGSEA. The CDR3 contains 12 residues. V was trimmed by 1 base and J by 4 bases, leaving 8 bases between them. CDR3 loop: CSVEVWGYEQYF. CDR3 nucleotides: TGCAGCGTTGAAGTCTGGGGGTACGAGCAGTACTTC.

This clonotype was counted ten times or more. The chain links TRBV4-2 to TRBJ2-6, with D unresolved. The germline gives CDR1 LGHNA, CDR2 YNFKEQ. The germline V and J ends were trimmed by 5 bases and 1 base, with 12 bases remaining between them. The CDR3 contains 16 residues. The CDR3 DNA sequence: TGTGCCAGCAGCGAGCTGGGATCATCTGGGGCCAACGTCCTGACTTTC. Amino acids: CASSELGSSGANVLTF.

This clonotype was seen ten or more times. The chain couples TRBV14 to TRBJ2-3; D unclear. Trimming cost V 1 base and J 2 bases, with 4 bases left between them. CDR3 length: 13 amino acids. CDR1 is SGHDN and CDR2 is FVKESK in the germline V gene. CDR3 protein: CASSQGVTDTQYF. DNA of the CDR3: TGTGCCAGCAGCCAAGGGGTCACAGATACGCAGTATTTT.

This clonotype was seen repeatedly, ten times or more. This rearrangement joins TRBV7-9 to TRBJ2-5; no reliable D call. The V end lost 1 base, the J end lost 5 bases, and 17 bases lay between the germline ends. From germline, CDR1 is SEHNR and CDR2 FQNEAQ (reference sequence). CDR3 length: 16 amino acids. The CDR3 region has the DNA TGTGCCAGCAGCTTAGGGGCAGGCATTCAAGGGGAGACCCAGTACTTC. Protein sequence: CASSLGAGIQGETQYF.

This clonotype was observed many times. The chain uses TRBV11-2 and TRBJ2-3; D gene unclear. Looked up from germline, CDR1 is SGHAT and CDR2 is FQNNGV. Trimming shortened V by 1 base and J by 2 bases, and 4 bases separated the two germline ends. This CDR3 is built from 13 residues. DNA of the CDR3: TGTGCCAGCAGCTTAGCGACCACAGATACGCAGTATTTT. This sequence encodes CASSLATTDTQYF.

The rearrangement uses TRBV7-8 and TRBJ2-7, with D possibly matching TRBD2 (6 bases). The V gene lost 2 bases and the J gene lost 3 bases, with 11 bases spanning the gap. Germline V gene data show CDR1 as SGHVS and CDR2 as FQNEAQ. The CDR3 sequence is 14 residues long. The CDR3 DNA is TGTGCCAGCAGCTTACAACTAGCTTTCTACGAGCAGTACTTC. Encoded protein: CASSLQLAFYEQYF.

The chain is built from TRBV5-1 and TRBJ2-1; perhaps TRBD2 as D (7 bases). Trimming left V 2 bases short and J 2 bases short, with 14 bases between. The CDR3 length is 16 residues. Germline V gives CDR1 SGHRS, CDR2 YFSETQ. In DNA form, the CDR3 reads TGCGCCAGCAGCTTCTTCAAGGGGGGGGCCTACAATGAGCAGTTCTTC. This translates into CASSFFKGGAYNEQFF. Looking up the rest from reference TRBV5-1 and TRBJ2-1 gives the full variable domain: KAGVTQTPRYLIKTRGQQVTLSCSPISGHRSVSWYQQTPGQGLQFLFEYFSETQRNKGNFPGRFSGRQFSNSRSEMNVSTLELGDSALYLCASSFFKGGAYNEQFFGPGTRLTVL.

This clonotype was recorded many times. In nucleotides, the CDR3 is TGTGCCAGCAGCCACCTGGGGGGTGAGCAGTTCTTC. Translated, it gives CASSHLGGEQFF. This sequence joins TRBV28 and TRBJ2-1; a possible D gene is TRBD2 (6 bases). The germline V gene has CDR1 MDHEN and CDR2 SYDVKM. V lost 6 bases and J 9 bases, leaving 12 bases between the germline ends. The CDR3 totals 12 residues.

In its sample, this clonotype was seen many times. For the CDR3, the DNA is TGTGCCAGCAGCTTAGGTGTAGCGGGGGCCCACCAAGAGACCCAGTACTTC. Translation gives CASSLGVAGAHQETQYF. The chain recombines TRBV7-2 with TRBJ2-5; 9 nucleotides agree with TRBD2. Trimming removed 1 base from V and 0 bases from J; junction bases left unmatched: 6. Germline loops: CDR1 SGHTA, CDR2 FQGNSA. This CDR3 has 17 amino acids.

This clonotype occurred many times. The V call is TRBV7-2, the J call TRBJ1-2; 8 bases align to TRBD1. CDR3 length: 15 residues. Germline lookup yields CDR1 SGHTA and CDR2 FQGNSA. The V and J ends lost 1 base and 4 bases, in that order; junction bases with no gene match: 5. The DNA of the CDR3 is TGTGCCAGCAGCTTAGAAGGACAGGGAGGCTATGGCTACACCTTC. It specifies CASSLEGQGGYGYTF.

This clonotype was recorded a few times. The V and J genes are TRBV20-1 and TRBJ2-5, with TRBD2 matching 7 bases. The J segment lost 1 base and the V segment lost 6 bases, leaving 8 bases of the junction unmatched. The germline gives CDR1 DFQATT, CDR2 SNEGSKA (reference sequence). The CDR3 length is 14 residues. The CDR3 loop is CSAPSGDPQETQYF. The CDR3 coding sequence is TGCAGTGCACCAAGCGGGGACCCCCAAGAGACCCAGTACTTC.

In its sample, this clonotype was seen many times. The chain employs TRBV7-6 and TRBJ1-5, with D unresolved. V lost 1 base and J lost 1, with 5 bases in between. The CDR3 is made up of 14 amino acids. From germline, CDR1 is SGHVS and CDR2 FNYEAQ. The CDR3 DNA is TGTGCCAGCAGCTTAGTTGGCAGCAATCAGCCCCAGCATTTT. Translating it yields CASSLVGSNQPQHF.

This clonotype was counted at least ten times. Mismatch with germline at one junction end may stem from a read error. The rearrangement uses TRBV7-6 and TRBJ2-4, with 9 bases identical to TRBD2. This CDR3 has 22 residues. The germline V gene has CDR1 SGHVS and CDR2 FNYEAQ. The CDR3 DNA is TGTGCTAGCAGCTTAGTCGAAGCGGGGGGCGAAGGGCCAAATAGGGCCAAAAACATTCAGTACTTC. It specifies CASSLVEAGGEGPNRAKNIQYF.

The rearrangement links TRBV2 to TRBJ1-2; a possible D gene is TRBD1 (5 bases). CDR3 length: 13 residues. V was shortened by 4 bases and J by 2 bases, with 8 bases between the two germline ends. The germline gives CDR1 SNHLY, CDR2 FYNNEI. The CDR3 loop is CASSAGRNYGYTF. The CDR3 DNA follows: TGTGCCAGCAGTGCGGGACGGAACTATGGCTACACCTTC.

The table lists this clonotype with many counts. The chain links TRBV7-2 to TRBJ2-3; 13 bases line up with TRBD2. The CDR3 covers 19 residues. Trimming removed 3 bases from V and 6 bases from J; junction bases left unmatched: 15. Germline CDR1 SGHTA, CDR2 FQGNSA. CDR3 amino acids: CASSFRPLGLAGPRDTQYF. The CDR3 bases are TGTGCCAGCAGCTTTAGGCCCCTGGGACTAGCGGGGCCCAGGGATACGCAGTATTTT.